The entry that follows covers one T cell receptor beta chain sequence. There is no known antigen for this receptor. The read ends 3 residues shy of where the CDR3 ends; the end is completed using the germline J gene. TCR beta CDR3 regions were amplified by multiplex PCR using the immunoSEQ assay from an average of 1200 ng genomic DNA per sample. To correct primer bias, the assay used a complete synthetic TCR repertoire to set an amplification baseline. The amplicons were sequenced on the Illumina platform. Processing in the source paper ran as follows. Sequences were error-corrected by clustering with frequency ratios and a modified nearest-neighbor algorithm, then analyzed in the immunoSEQ Analyzer with IMGT gene definitions. At each rarefaction depth, TCR richness and evenness were averaged over 20 rarefaction repeats, and samples with fewer sequences than the depth were excluded. Wilcoxon rank sum tests with FDR correction were used to compare relative abundances of V, D and J genes between the groups. Blinded duplicates gave an intraclass correlation of roughly 96% for TCR richness and an average of roughly 76% across 66 gene segments. TCRdb holds this immuneACCESS table with in-frame rearrangements only. Some clones are missing; in checked studies, unresolved V genes explain under half, and the rest has no known cause. The V and J calls and clone size were taken over from that table, and D and trimming were inferred from the DNA. The table for this sample records 9,000 to 15,000 clones. Under 30% of the sample is held by the ten biggest clonotypes.

Trimming costs V 2 bases and J 8 bases, and their ends lie 19 bases apart. The CDR3, cysteine through phenylalanine, is 16 amino acids long. Part of the CDR3 DNA is given, 39 bases translated from base 1. Taken from the germline V gene, the CDR1 and CDR2 loops are SGHTA and FQGTGA. Every participant had a single incident cervical HPV16 infection, and prevalent HPV16 infections were excluded. Cervical HPV DNA was detected with MY09/MY11 PCR, and genotyping was done by dot-blot hybridization. About 14 mL of heparinized blood was centrifuged, after which the buffy coat was aliquoted, frozen at -30 degrees C, and then stored at -80 degrees C. Genomic DNA was extracted from buffy coat specimens using QIAGEN kits. This sample is drawn from a study of T cells in women clearing cervical HPV infection (dated by TCRdb to the late 2010s). Looking at the study overall: Cases were some 26 women with histologically confirmed HPV16-related CIN3 or worse, including a couple of invasive cancers. Because only a few women had HLA typing data, the possibility that HLA type acted as a confounder could not be ruled out. In the parent cohort, approximately 9,900 women aged 18 or older were enrolled in Guanacaste, Costa Rica, during about 1993 to 1995 and then followed for approximately 7 years. Cases had a median age of approximately 32 years compared with 37 to 45 for controls, and baseline characteristics showed no significant differences between the groups. Among cases, blood sampling came a median of approximately 150 days after lesion detection, with an interquartile range of roughly 80 to 220 days. Blood from cases was collected at the visit at which the lesion was first identified, whereas blood from controls was collected once infection was no longer detected. The roughly 27 controls were women who cleared a single incident HPV16 infection within 12 months without developing precancer or cancer. Nested within Costa Rica's Guanacaste HPV Natural History Study, an exploratory proof-of-principle case-control study compared TCR repertoires across cervical HPV16 outcomes. Cases and controls were matched on year of sample collection and on age within five years. Five blinded duplicates per group were added as quality controls, so that 60 or so samples were obtained: some 50 participants and some 10 replicates. Here is what the overall study found, with its caveats: CIN3+ cases had significantly higher TCR repertoire richness than controls across sequencing depths, but evenness did not differ between the groups. Cases had lower TRBV6-7 relative abundance than controls (around 0.11% versus 0.15%; Bonferroni P = 0.0008). Random forest classifiers that combined richness and V gene abundances separated cases from controls with an estimated AUC of approximately 0.78. Because the number of T cells in each sample was unknown, differences in richness could reflect differing T-cell content rather than repertoire biology. The cross-sectional design could not show whether the associations came before the infection or were a result of it, and neither effector/memory subsets nor HPV-specific T cells were isolated.

Rearrangement joined TRBV7-3 to TRBJ2-1, with a weak D call of TRBD2 (7 bases match). The sequencing input was blood buffy coat. The origin of this receptor is a woman between 18 and 70 years old with a cervical HPV16 infection that either progressed to CIN3+ or cleared (not recorded which). The covered CDR3 bases are TGTGCCAGCAGCTTAGGGGGGGCTCCCCTTTGGGATGAG. Translation gives CASSLGGAPLWDE. The CDR3, in full, reads CASSLGGAPLWDEQFF.